This T cell receptor beta chain was profiled in a study of shared clonotypes between healthy human individuals. The repertoire was sequenced with immunoSEQ multiplex PCR; TCRdb's copy has only in-frame clones and lacks some. Seen here are around 79,000 clones, about 61% observed once, and the top ten hold about 51%. The CDR3 has 15 residues. V was clipped by 1 base and J by 0 bases, with 10 bases between them. CDR1 and CDR2 from the germline V gene are SEHNR and FQNEAQ (reference sequence). The sequenced material came from memory CD8+ T cells sorted from blood. Subset reported: CD45RO+ cells pooled with CCR7-negative TemRA cells. The chain uses TRBV7-9 and TRBJ2-7; D uncertain. The sequence was collected from a man aged 30 to 39 in good health. As DNA, the CDR3 is TGTGCCAGCAGCTTAGTTATTGGTTTCTCCTACGAGCAGTACTTC. Encoded protein: CASSLVIGFSYEQYF.